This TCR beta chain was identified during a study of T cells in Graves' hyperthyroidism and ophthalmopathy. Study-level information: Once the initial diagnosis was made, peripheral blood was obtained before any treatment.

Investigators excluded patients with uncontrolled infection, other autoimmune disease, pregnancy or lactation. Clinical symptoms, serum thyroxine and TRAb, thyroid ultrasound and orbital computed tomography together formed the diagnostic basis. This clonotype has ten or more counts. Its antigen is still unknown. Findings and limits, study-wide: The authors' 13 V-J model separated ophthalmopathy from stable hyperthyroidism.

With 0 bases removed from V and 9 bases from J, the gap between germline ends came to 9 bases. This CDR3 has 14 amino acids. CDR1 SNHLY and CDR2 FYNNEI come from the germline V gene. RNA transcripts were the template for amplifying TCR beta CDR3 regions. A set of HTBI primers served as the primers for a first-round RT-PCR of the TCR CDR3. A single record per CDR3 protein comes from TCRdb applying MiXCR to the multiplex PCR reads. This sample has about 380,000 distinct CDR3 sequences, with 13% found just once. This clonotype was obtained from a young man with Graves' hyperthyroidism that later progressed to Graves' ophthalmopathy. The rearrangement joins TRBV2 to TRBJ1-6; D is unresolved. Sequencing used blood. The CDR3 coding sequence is TGTGCCAGCAGTGAAGCGCCCTCGGTTTCACCCCTCCACTTT. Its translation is CASSEAPSVSPLHF.